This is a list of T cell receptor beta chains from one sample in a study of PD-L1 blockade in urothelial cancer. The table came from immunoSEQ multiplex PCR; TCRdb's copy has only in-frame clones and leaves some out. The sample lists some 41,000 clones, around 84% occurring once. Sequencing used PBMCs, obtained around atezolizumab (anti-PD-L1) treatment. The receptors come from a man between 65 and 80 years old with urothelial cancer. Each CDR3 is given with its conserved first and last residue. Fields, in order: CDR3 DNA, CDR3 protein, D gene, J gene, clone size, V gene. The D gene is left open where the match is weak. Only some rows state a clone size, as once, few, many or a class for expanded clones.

cdr3_nt: TGTGCCAGCTCACCGGGGACAGGGTCTAACTATGGCTACACCTTC; cdr3_aa: CASSPGTGSNYGYTF; d_call: TRBD1; j_call: TRBJ1-2; clone_size: .; v_call: TRBV18
cdr3_nt: TGTGCCAGCACAGGACTAGCGGGAGGAGGCAATGAGCAGTTCTTC; cdr3_aa: CASTGLAGGGNEQFF; d_call: TRBD2; j_call: TRBJ2-1; clone_size: .; v_call: TRBV6-1
cdr3_nt: TGTGCCAGCGACGGGGGCTACGAGCAGTACTTC; cdr3_aa: CASDGGYEQYF; d_call: .; j_call: TRBJ2-7; clone_size: .; v_call: TRBV28
cdr3_nt: TGTGCCAGCAGCTCCCCTGACAGGTCCTATGGCTACACCTTC; cdr3_aa: CASSSPDRSYGYTF; d_call: .; j_call: TRBJ1-2; clone_size: .; v_call: TRBV5-4
cdr3_nt: TGTGCCAGCAGTTATAATGGACACTTGAACACTGAAGCTTTCTTT; cdr3_aa: CASSYNGHLNTEAFF; d_call: .; j_call: TRBJ1-1; clone_size: .; v_call: TRBV6-5
cdr3_nt: TGCGCCAGTGAACCGGGACAGGGGAAGACTGAAGCTTTCTTT; cdr3_aa: CASEPGQGKTEAFF; d_call: TRBD1; j_call: TRBJ1-1; clone_size: .; v_call: TRBV10-2
cdr3_nt: TGCGCCAGCAGCAGGGACCCGGAGGGGTACAATGAGCAGTTCTTC; cdr3_aa: CASSRDPEGYNEQFF; d_call: .; j_call: TRBJ2-1; clone_size: .; v_call: TRBV5-1
cdr3_nt: TGTGCCAGCAGCTCTGACACTTACAATGAGCAGTTCTTC; cdr3_aa: CASSSDTYNEQFF; d_call: .; j_call: TRBJ2-1; clone_size: once; v_call: TRBV5-8
cdr3_nt: TGTGCCAGCAGTGAAGGACAGGGGACGGCGGGGAATGAGCAGTTCTTC; cdr3_aa: CASSEGQGTAGNEQFF; d_call: TRBD1; j_call: TRBJ2-1; clone_size: .; v_call: TRBV6-1
cdr3_nt: TGTGCCAGCACCGTCGAGAGGAACACTGAAGCTTTCTTT; cdr3_aa: CASTVERNTEAFF; d_call: .; j_call: TRBJ1-1; clone_size: .; v_call: TRBV6-5
cdr3_nt: TGCGCCAGCAGCCAGGGGGGAAGCTCTGGAAACACCATATATTTT; cdr3_aa: CASSQGGSSGNTIYF; d_call: TRBD1; j_call: TRBJ1-3; clone_size: .; v_call: TRBV5-1
cdr3_nt: TGCGCCAGCAGCCCCGAGACTTCTGTCAATGAGCAGTTCTTC; cdr3_aa: CASSPETSVNEQFF; d_call: .; j_call: TRBJ2-1; clone_size: once; v_call: TRBV5-1
cdr3_nt: TGTGCCAGCAGCCCGGGGGACAGGGGTAACTATGGCTACACCTTC; cdr3_aa: CASSPGDRGNYGYTF; d_call: TRBD1; j_call: TRBJ1-2; clone_size: .; v_call: TRBV5-5
cdr3_nt: TGTGCCAGCACGTTCCAGTTGAACACTGAAGCTTTCTTT; cdr3_aa: CASTFQLNTEAFF; d_call: .; j_call: TRBJ1-1; clone_size: .; v_call: TRBV14
cdr3_nt: TGTGCCAGCAGCTCCCGGCAGGGGGCTCTTCGTTCAGATACGCAGTATTTT; cdr3_aa: CASSSRQGALRSDTQYF; d_call: TRBD1; j_call: TRBJ2-3; clone_size: .; v_call: TRBV7-2
cdr3_nt: TGTGCCAGCAAGGAGGACAGGGCGAAGCGGACGAGAGAGGAGCAGTACTTC; cdr3_aa: CASKEDRAKRTREEQYF; d_call: TRBD1; j_call: TRBJ2-7; clone_size: .; v_call: TRBV6-7
cdr3_nt: TGCAGCGTTTCTCAGGGTATAGGTGAAAAACTGTTTTTT; cdr3_aa: CSVSQGIGEKLFF; d_call: .; j_call: TRBJ1-4; clone_size: .; v_call: TRBV29-1
cdr3_nt: TGTGCCAGCAGCCTTGAGCCCCATGAGCAGTTCTTC; cdr3_aa: CASSLEPHEQFF; d_call: .; j_call: TRBJ2-1; clone_size: .; v_call: TRBV5-5
cdr3_nt: TGTGCCAGCAGCTCCCAGACTAGCTTTGCTCCACACGAGCAGTTCTTC; cdr3_aa: CASSSQTSFAPHEQFF; d_call: TRBD2; j_call: TRBJ2-1; clone_size: .; v_call: TRBV7-2